These 20 T cell receptor beta chains originate from one sample sequenced in a study of early T cells in non-severe SARS-CoV-2 infection. TCRdb reprocessed the 5' RACE reads via MiXCR and lists one record per CDR3 protein. The table includes about 110,000 distinct CDR3 sequences, 9.5% to 13% detected once. The source material was whole blood. Receptor source: an adult who was a healthcare worker with PCR-confirmed SARS-CoV-2 infection or an uninfected control (not recorded which).

This chain links TRBV6-6 with TRBJ1-2; D remains ambiguous. The CDR3 extends over 13 amino acids. The V and J ends lost 0 bases and 4 bases respectively, with 6 bases between them. Germline V gene data show CDR1 as MNHNY and CDR2 as SVGAGI (reference sequence). The CDR3 nucleotides are TGTGCCAGCAGTTACTCCCCCTCCTATGGCTACACCTTC. It translates to CASSYSPSYGYTF.

In this sample, this clonotype turned up a few times. The chain is built from TRBV2 and TRBJ2-3; D remains ambiguous. V was shortened by 6 bases and J by 2 bases, with 12 bases between the two germline ends. The germline CDR1 and CDR2 sequences are SNHLY and FYNNEI. The CDR3 is 14 residues long. DNA of the CDR3: TGTGCCAGCAGCCCCGAAGGACCCACAGATACGCAGTATTTT. Translating it yields CASSPEGPTDTQYF.

This clonotype was counted at least ten times. The chain combines TRBV7-9 with TRBJ2-7, with D unresolved. Germline lookup yields CDR1 SEHNR and CDR2 FQNEAQ (reference sequence). V gave up 5 bases and J gave up 6 bases, with 11 bases separating them. The CDR3 length is 12 residues. CDR3 bases: TGTGCCAGCAGCCGTCTCCCCTCCGAGCAGTACTTC. Translated, it gives CASSRLPSEQYF.

This clonotype has a count of ten or more. The chain combines TRBV12-3 or TRBV12-4 with TRBJ1-5, with 8 bases fitting TRBD1. V dropped 5 bases and J dropped 11; count of bases not matched to a gene: 11. The CDR3 totals 14 residues. The CDR3 nucleotides read TGTGCCAGCAGTCCCGGACAGGGCCCTGAGGCCCAGCATTTT. Protein sequence: CASSPGQGPEAQHF.

The rearrangement links TRBV5-5 to TRBJ1-1; D not certain. V shed 0 bases and J shed 5 bases, with 8 bases lying between them. The V gene's germline CDR1 is SGHKS and CDR2 YYEKEE (reference sequence). The CDR3 consists of 13 residues. The CDR3 sequence is CASSLEVRTEAFF. The CDR3, as DNA: TGTGCCAGCAGCTTGGAGGTTAGAACTGAAGCTTTCTTT.

This clonotype turned up a few times. The chain employs TRBV12-2 and TRBJ1-6. TRBV12-2 is an annotated pseudogene. CDR3 length: 17 residues. In nucleotides, the CDR3 is TGTGCAAGTCGCACCCCGCGGGGAAGCTCCTATAATTCACCCCTCCACTTT. It yields the protein CASRTPRGSSYNSPLHF.

V gene TRBV20-1 combines with J gene TRBJ1-2; no reliable D call. V was pared by 0 bases and J by 3 bases, with 11 bases between. The CDR3 covers 14 residues. Germline V CDR1 and CDR2: DFQATT, SNEGSKA (reference sequence). The CDR3 is CSARDYGVDYGYTF. CDR3 coding DNA: TGCAGTGCTAGAGATTATGGGGTCGACTATGGCTACACCTTC.

The rearrangement links TRBV28 to TRBJ2-3, with D unclear. Germline CDR1 reads MDHEN; CDR2 reads SYDVKM. This CDR3 contains 16 residues. Trimming took off 7 bases at V and 0 bases at J, with 17 bases between the two ends. CDR3 nucleotide sequence: TGTGCCAGCACCCCCTCCGGGTGGCAGAGCACAGATACGCAGTATTTT. Translated, it gives CASTPSGWQSTDTQYF.

This sequence joins TRBV5-8 and TRBJ1-5, with D hard to call. Germline V gene lookup returns CDR1 SGHTS and CDR2 YDEGEE. V was pared by 0 bases and J by 5 bases, with 18 bases between. The CDR3 contains 17 residues. Here the CDR3 reads CASSLEEGGQYYQPQHF. CDR3 sequence (DNA): TGTGCCAGCAGCTTGGAGGAGGGCGGCCAATACTATCAGCCCCAGCATTTT.

The table lists this clonotype with a few counts. This chain joins TRBV7-3 and TRBJ2-1; D uncertain. This CDR3 comprises 15 residues. Between the trimmed V and J ends, which lost 6 bases and 1 base, there was a span of 13 bases. Germline V gene sequence: CDR1 SGHTA, CDR2 FQGTGA. CDR3 bases: TGTGCCAGCAGTTTGTATCCTGGATCCTACAATGAGCAGTTCTTC. Its translation: CASSLYPGSYNEQFF.

This clonotype was observed at least ten times. This chain links TRBV30 with TRBJ2-7; 11 positions agree with TRBD1. The germline V gene encodes CDR1 GTSNPN and CDR2 SVGIG (reference sequence). V gave up 5 bases and J gave up 6 bases; unmatched junction bases: 12. This CDR3 contains 15 residues. CDR3 in amino acids: CAWEPNGDRGIEQYF. For the CDR3, the DNA is TGTGCCTGGGAACCCAACGGGGACAGGGGGATCGAGCAGTACTTC.

DNA of the CDR3: TGTGCCAGCAGCTGGACTAGCGGGGGCACAGATACGCAGTATTTT. Translated: CASSWTSGGTDTQYF. The rearrangement uses TRBV11-1 and TRBJ2-3; the match to TRBD2 covers 12 bases. Trimming cost V 4 bases and J 1 base; bases outside gene matches: 0. There are 15 residues in the CDR3. CDR1 and CDR2 (germline): SGHAT, FQDESV (reference sequence).

The chain has TRBV7-2 and TRBJ2-3, with a tentative D call TRBD2 (6 bases). Trimming shortened V by 1 base and J by 3 bases, and 17 bases separated the two germline ends. CDR1 is SGHTA and CDR2 is FQGNSA in the germline V gene. This CDR3 comprises 17 residues. The CDR3 is CASSLGVGDSATDTQYF. CDR3 DNA: TGTGCCAGCAGCTTAGGTGTCGGGGACTCAGCAACAGATACGCAGTATTTT.

This clonotype was seen repeatedly, ten times or more. The conserved final phenylalanine or tryptophan is absent from the CDR3, which likely points to a read error. The limits of the CDR3 on the DNA are not certain, so only TCRdb's listed CDR3 is given. This sequence joins TRBV2 and TRBJ2-7; the listed D gene, TRBD2, was not tested against the DNA. Looked up from germline, CDR1 is SNHLY and CDR2 is FYNNEI. 12 amino acids form the CDR3, both terminal residues included. CDR3 residues: CASSEGQAVPPT.

This clonotype was seen ten or more times. The chain links TRBV11-2 to TRBJ2-7; D is possibly TRBD1 (5 bases). Trimming shortened V by 6 bases and J by 6 bases, and 15 bases separated the two germline ends. In germline, CDR1 is SGHAT, CDR2 FQNNGV. This CDR3 contains 13 residues. The CDR3 reads CASSPLPGREQYF. CDR3 DNA sequence: TGTGCCAGCAGTCCCCTCCCAGGGCGCGAGCAGTACTTC.

The chain is built from TRBV6-2 or TRBV6-3 and TRBJ2-3; 11 bases are a match to TRBD2. The germline V gene encodes CDR1 MNHEY and CDR2 SVGEGT. Trimming took 5 bases from V and 7 from J; bases not matched to a gene: 8. There are 15 residues in the CDR3. The CDR3 bases are TGTGCCAGCAGTAGAATAGCGGGGGGGCCATATACGCAGTATTTT. Translated: CASSRIAGGPYTQYF.

The V call is TRBV5-1, the J call TRBJ1-4; D unclear. Trimming cost V 0 bases and J 6 bases, with 15 bases left between them. Germline CDR1 reads SGHRS; CDR2 reads YFSETQ. This CDR3 region has 16 residues. CDR3 nucleotides: TGCGCCAGCAGCTTGGCCCCGGGGAGCGACGATGAAAAACTGTTTTTT. Translated, it gives CASSLAPGSDDEKLFF.

This clonotype was recorded a few times. V is TRBV30 and J is TRBJ1-1; D is unresolved. The CDR3 is made up of 14 amino acids. Germline V gene data show CDR1 as GTSNPN and CDR2 as SVGIG (reference sequence). V was pared by 4 bases and J by 5 bases, with 17 bases between. The CDR3 here is CAWTPWVEKTEAFF. The DNA for the CDR3 is TGTGCCTGGACCCCCTGGGTAGAGAAAACTGAAGCTTTCTTT. Together with reference TRBV30 and TRBJ1-1, the CDR3 gives the full variable domain: SQTIHQWPATLVQPVGSPLSLECTVEGTSNPNLYWYRQAAGRGLQLLFYSVGIGQISSEVPQNLSASRPQDRQFILSSKKLLLSDSGFYLCAWTPWVEKTEAFFGQGTRLTVV.

This clonotype was recorded a few times. The genes are TRBV6-5 and TRBJ2-7, with 10 bases matching TRBD2. Germline trimming cut 2 bases from V and 2 bases from J; bases unmatched to any gene: 15. The CDR3 is 19 amino acids. CDR1 is MNHEY and CDR2 is SVGAGI in the germline V gene. The CDR3 here is CASSYAPPLTSGIPYEQYF. The DNA of the CDR3 is TGTGCCAGCAGTTACGCCCCACCCCTAACTAGCGGGATCCCCTACGAGCAGTACTTC.

This clonotype was seen a few times. V gene TRBV20-1 combines with J gene TRBJ2-3, with TRBD1 matching 7 bases. J was trimmed by 4 bases and V by 2 bases; bases with no gene match: 15. CDR1 is DFQATT and CDR2 is SNEGSKA in the germline V gene (reference sequence). This CDR3 has 17 residues. DNA of the CDR3: TGCAGTGCTAGACACCAGGCGGCGACAGGGCCCGCAGATACGCAGTATTTT. It yields the protein CSARHQAATGPADTQYF.